The 26 T cell receptor beta chains presented below share a single source sample, sequenced in a study of naive and memory T cell subsets. An equimolar mix of two oligonucleotides served as the beta constant-region primer for TRBC1 and TRBC2. TCRdb called the UMI-ligation and nested PCR reads again in MiXCR, with one record for every CDR3 protein. The sample records fewer than 40,000 distinct CDR3 sequences, roughly 15% being singletons. The sequencing input was effector memory CD4+ T cells from blood. The subset here: effector memory, CD45RA- CD27-. All receptors come from a human donor in good health.

The J gene is TRBJ2-1, the V gene TRBV20-1; no clear D. The CDR3 loop spans 14 amino acids. Trimming removed 3 bases from V and 0 bases from J, with 9 bases in between. The germline gives CDR1 DFQATT, CDR2 SNEGSKA (reference sequence). The CDR3 loop is CSASRPSSYNEQFF. The CDR3 DNA reads TGCAGTGCTAGTAGGCCGAGCTCCTACAATGAGCAGTTCTTC.

Ten or more counts support this clonotype. The J gene is TRBJ2-1, the V gene TRBV10-3; D not resolved. In germline, CDR1 is ENHRY, CDR2 SYGVKD. The ends were cut back, 2 bases at V and 5 bases at J, with 7 bases in the middle. The CDR3 sequence is 13 residues long. DNA of the CDR3: TGTGCCATCAGTGAGAGACTGGACAATGAGCAGTTCTTC. Translated, it gives CAISERLDNEQFF.

In this sample, this clonotype turned up many times. This rearrangement joins TRBV24-1 to TRBJ2-3; possible D gene TRBD1, 7 bases. CDR3 length: 15 amino acids. Looked up from germline, CDR1 is KGHDR and CDR2 is SFDVKD. V gave up 7 bases and J gave up 0 bases, with 13 bases separating them. This chain's CDR3 is CATRGRGESTDTQYF. In DNA form, the CDR3 reads TGTGCCACCAGGGGCAGGGGGGAGAGCACAGATACGCAGTATTTT.

This clonotype came up a few times. The chain links TRBV6-2 or TRBV6-3 to TRBJ2-2; TRBD2 matches at 11 bases. This CDR3 is 19 amino acids long. Trimming took 4 bases from V and 2 from J; bases not matched to a gene: 12. The V gene's germline CDR1 is MNHEY and CDR2 SVGEGT. The CDR3 region is CASSSPTWLAGGNTGELFF. CDR3 sequence (DNA): TGTGCCAGCAGTTCCCCGACTTGGCTAGCGGGAGGCAACACCGGGGAGCTGTTTTTT.

This clonotype has a count of ten or more. The chain links TRBV7-9 to TRBJ1-2; 7 bases agree with TRBD1. CDR3 size: 12 residues. Trimming at V came to 5 bases and at J to 8 bases, leaving 5 bases not matched to a gene. Per germline, CDR1 SEHNR and CDR2 FQNEAQ (reference sequence). CDR3 coding DNA: TGTGCCAGCAGCCGGACAGGAGACGGCTACACCTTC. Protein: CASSRTGDGYTF.

This clonotype has only a few counts. The chain couples TRBV28 to TRBJ1-6; no definite D call. V was cut by 4 bases and J by 3 bases, with 10 bases left in between. CDR1 MDHEN and CDR2 SYDVKM come from the germline V gene. CDR3 length equals 15 residues. DNA for the CDR3: TGTGCCAGCAGTTCCCCGGAGCTCTATAATTCACCCCTCCACTTT. It encodes CASSSPELYNSPLHF.

This clonotype is medium-sized in the sample. The rearrangement uses TRBV5-1 and TRBJ2-1, with 7 bases lining up with TRBD1. The CDR3 consists of 16 residues. Looked up from germline, CDR1 is SGHRS and CDR2 is YFSETQ. Unmatched junction bases numbered 7, after V lost 4 bases and J lost 0 bases. The CDR3 spells CASSLSGTASYNEQFF. The CDR3 DNA reads TGCGCCAGCAGCCTCTCGGGGACAGCCTCCTACAATGAGCAGTTCTTC.

This clonotype was seen ten or more times. The V call is TRBV20-1, the J call TRBJ2-7, with 7 bases that match TRBD2. The CDR3 length is 13 residues. Germline-derived CDR1 and CDR2 are DFQATT and SNEGSKA (reference sequence). Germline trimming cut 4 bases from V and 5 bases from J; bases unmatched to any gene: 8. CDR3 sequence (DNA): TGCAGTGCTATACGAGCGGGACTTAACGAGCAGTACTTC. It is translated as CSAIRAGLNEQYF.

This clonotype was observed many times. The V call is TRBV5-1, the J call TRBJ1-6, with a possible D match to TRBD1 (5 bases). Germline V gene data show CDR1 as SGHRS and CDR2 as YFSETQ. Trimming removed 5 bases from V and 8 bases from J, with 17 bases in between. This CDR3 region has 15 residues. The CDR3 region has the DNA TGCGCCAGCAGAAGGGACGTCTCCTGGGATTCACCCCTCCACTTT. The encoded protein is CASRRDVSWDSPLHF.

This sequence joins TRBV5-1 and TRBJ2-2; the D is unclear. The CDR3 covers 13 residues. Trimming shortened V by 4 bases and J by 6 bases, and 10 bases separated the two germline ends. In germline, CDR1 is SGHRS, CDR2 YFSETQ. The CDR3 sequence: CASSLEGPGELFF. CDR3 DNA sequence: TGCGCCAGCAGCCTGGAAGGACCCGGGGAGCTGTTTTTT.

Only a few counts were recorded for this clonotype. The J gene is TRBJ2-7, the V gene TRBV28; D unclear. Germline lookup yields CDR1 MDHEN and CDR2 SYDVKM. Trimming shortened V by 4 bases and J by 2 bases, and 21 bases separated the two germline ends. CDR3 length equals 17 residues. CDR3 residues: CASSSSSAGGGTYEQYF. DNA for the CDR3: TGTGCCAGCAGTTCCTCTTCGGCTGGTGGCGGTACCTACGAGCAGTACTTC.

CDR3 coding DNA: TGTGCCAGCAGACCCGGCCGTAACCCTTACAATGAGCAGTTCTTC. It specifies CASRPGRNPYNEQFF. The genes are TRBV27 and TRBJ2-1; D gene ambiguous. Trimming removed 6 bases at V and 4 bases at J, with 16 bases between. Germline-derived CDR1 and CDR2 are MNHEY and SMNVEV (reference sequence). This CDR3 comprises 15 residues.

This clonotype was seen at least ten times. The genes are TRBV4-1 and TRBJ2-1, with D possibly TRBD1 on 6 matching bases. V shed 2 bases and J shed 3 bases, with 11 bases lying between them. Germline V gene sequence: CDR1 MGHRA, CDR2 YSYEKL. The CDR3 is made up of 15 amino acids. This chain's CDR3 is CASSQFQGIYNEQFF. DNA for the CDR3: TGCGCCAGCAGCCAATTTCAGGGGATCTACAATGAGCAGTTCTTC.

This clonotype has just a few counts. This chain connects TRBV7-2 to TRBJ2-1; 8 bases fit TRBD2. V lost 5 bases to trimming and J lost 2 bases; unmatched junction nucleotides: 17. CDR3 length: 19 amino acids. CDR1 is SGHTA and CDR2 is FQGNSA in the germline V gene. CDR3 DNA sequence: TGTGCCAGCAGCCCAGTGGGGACTAGGAAGGATCGGACCTACAATGAGCAGTTCTTC. Its protein product is CASSPVGTRKDRTYNEQFF.

This clonotype has at least ten counts. The genes are TRBV7-2 and TRBJ2-1; the D gene is possibly TRBD1 (6 bases). V was shortened by 5 bases and J by 6 bases, with 17 bases between the two germline ends. The CDR3 consists of 15 residues. The V gene's germline CDR1 is SGHTA and CDR2 FQGNSA. For the CDR3, the DNA is TGTGCCAGCAGCCCGCACAGGGTTCCAGGCAATGAGCAGTTCTTC. It is translated as CASSPHRVPGNEQFF.

This clonotype has a handful of counts. This sequence joins TRBV20-1 and TRBJ2-3; 8 bases are a match to TRBD2. The CDR3 sequence is 17 residues long. Trimming cost V 0 bases and J 0 bases; bases outside gene matches: 8. Germline lookup yields CDR1 DFQATT and CDR2 SNEGSKA (reference sequence). CDR3 coding DNA: TGCAGTGCTAGAGATCCTCTTACTAGCGGTAGCACAGATACGCAGTATTTT. It yields the protein CSARDPLTSGSTDTQYF.

Ten or more counts support this clonotype. The V gene is TRBV18, the J gene TRBJ1-4; D gene ambiguous. The germline V gene has CDR1 KGHSH and CDR2 LQKENI. CDR3 length equals 15 residues. Trimming cost V 3 bases and J 4 bases, with 12 bases left between them. The CDR3 DNA reads TGTGCCAGCTCACCCTTTCCAGGCGATAATGAAAAACTGTTTTTT. It encodes CASSPFPGDNEKLFF.

In nucleotides, the CDR3 is TGCAGTGCTAACCGACTAGCGGGCACCTACGAGCAGTACTTC. This sequence encodes CSANRLAGTYEQYF. The chain couples TRBV20-1 to TRBJ2-7; 10 nucleotides match TRBD2. The CDR3 covers 14 residues. The junction had 5 bases not matched to a gene; V was cut back by 4 bases and J by 2 bases. Germline V gene data show CDR1 as DFQATT and CDR2 as SNEGSKA (reference sequence).

The chain is built from TRBV5-1 and TRBJ2-7, with D maybe TRBD1 (6 bases). This CDR3 spans 14 amino acids. V shed 0 bases and J shed 5 bases, with 12 bases lying between them. From germline, CDR1 is SGHRS and CDR2 YFSETQ. Here the CDR3 DNA reads TGCGCCAGCAGCTTGGGGACAGTCCTCAACGAGCAGTACTTC. It encodes CASSLGTVLNEQYF.

The sample holds a few counts of this clonotype. This chain connects TRBV7-9 to TRBJ2-3; TRBD2 matches 9 bases. This CDR3 is 16 amino acids long. Germline V CDR1 and CDR2: SEHNR, FQNEAQ (reference sequence). V shed 5 bases and J 4 bases; nucleotides not matched to a gene: 10. The CDR3 protein is CASSPDRAGGADTQYF. CDR3 nucleotides: TGTGCCAGCAGCCCTGACCGAGCGGGAGGCGCAGATACGCAGTATTTT.

The chain uses TRBV7-2 and TRBJ2-1; the match to TRBD2 covers 7 bases. After removal of 4 bases from V and 7 bases from J, the junction contained 19 bases not matched to a gene. Germline values: CDR1 SGHTA, CDR2 FQGNSA. The CDR3 consists of 18 residues. The CDR3 protein is CASSSSRGPTMGGNEQFF. CDR3 nucleotides: TGTGCCAGCAGCTCGAGTCGTGGTCCAACAATGGGAGGGAATGAGCAGTTCTTC.

The J gene is TRBJ1-1, the V gene TRBV7-9; 10 bases are a match to TRBD1. The CDR3 totals 14 residues. Germline V gives CDR1 SEHNR, CDR2 FQNEAQ (reference sequence). The junction had 7 bases not matched to a gene; V was cut back by 4 bases and J by 8 bases. The CDR3 here is CASSSGQGQGEAFF. The CDR3 nucleotides read TGTGCCAGCAGCTCGGGACAGGGGCAGGGGGAAGCTTTCTTT.

The chain couples TRBV18 to TRBJ1-2; 8 bases are a match to TRBD1. The CDR3 spans 14 residues. Per germline, CDR1 KGHSH and CDR2 LQKENI. The V gene end was trimmed by 3 bases and the J gene end by 7 bases; junction bases not matched to a gene: 7. CDR3: CASSPKSDRAGYTF. The CDR3 DNA reads TGTGCCAGCTCACCTAAATCGGACAGGGCTGGCTACACCTTC. The full variable domain, with the rest looked up from reference TRBV18 and TRBJ1-2, is NAGVMQNPRHLVRRRGQEARLRCSPMKGHSHVYWYRQLPEEGLKFMVYLQKENIIDESGMPKERFSAEFPKEGPSILRIQQVVRGDSAAYFCASSPKSDRAGYTFGSGTRLTVV.

The chain carries TRBV13 and TRBJ2-7; TRBD1 matches 7 bases. The CDR3 is made up of 14 amino acids. The V gene end was trimmed by 5 bases and the J gene end by 5 bases; junction bases not matched to a gene: 9. Germline CDR1 and CDR2: PRHDT and FYEKMQ (reference sequence). For the CDR3, the DNA is TGTGCCAGCAGCAAAGGGGGCGGGCATGACGAGCAGTACTTC. It is translated as CASSKGGGHDEQYF.

This chain joins TRBV27 and TRBJ1-6; no firm D call. Per germline, CDR1 MNHEY and CDR2 SMNVEV (reference sequence). V was pared by 1 base and J by 10 bases, with 11 bases between. CDR3 length equals 14 residues. CDR3: CASSLYYESSPLHF. Written as DNA, the CDR3 is TGTGCCAGCAGTTTATACTATGAGAGCTCACCCCTCCACTTT.

This clonotype came up many times. J is TRBJ2-3 and V is TRBV10-3; 12 bases are shared with TRBD2. In germline, CDR1 is ENHRY, CDR2 SYGVKD. The CDR3 runs to 15 residues. Trimming removed 6 bases from V and 2 bases from J; junction bases left unmatched: 3. DNA for the CDR3: TGTGCCATCAGGACTAGCGGGAGAGACACAGATACGCAGTATTTT. It encodes CAIRTSGRDTDTQYF.